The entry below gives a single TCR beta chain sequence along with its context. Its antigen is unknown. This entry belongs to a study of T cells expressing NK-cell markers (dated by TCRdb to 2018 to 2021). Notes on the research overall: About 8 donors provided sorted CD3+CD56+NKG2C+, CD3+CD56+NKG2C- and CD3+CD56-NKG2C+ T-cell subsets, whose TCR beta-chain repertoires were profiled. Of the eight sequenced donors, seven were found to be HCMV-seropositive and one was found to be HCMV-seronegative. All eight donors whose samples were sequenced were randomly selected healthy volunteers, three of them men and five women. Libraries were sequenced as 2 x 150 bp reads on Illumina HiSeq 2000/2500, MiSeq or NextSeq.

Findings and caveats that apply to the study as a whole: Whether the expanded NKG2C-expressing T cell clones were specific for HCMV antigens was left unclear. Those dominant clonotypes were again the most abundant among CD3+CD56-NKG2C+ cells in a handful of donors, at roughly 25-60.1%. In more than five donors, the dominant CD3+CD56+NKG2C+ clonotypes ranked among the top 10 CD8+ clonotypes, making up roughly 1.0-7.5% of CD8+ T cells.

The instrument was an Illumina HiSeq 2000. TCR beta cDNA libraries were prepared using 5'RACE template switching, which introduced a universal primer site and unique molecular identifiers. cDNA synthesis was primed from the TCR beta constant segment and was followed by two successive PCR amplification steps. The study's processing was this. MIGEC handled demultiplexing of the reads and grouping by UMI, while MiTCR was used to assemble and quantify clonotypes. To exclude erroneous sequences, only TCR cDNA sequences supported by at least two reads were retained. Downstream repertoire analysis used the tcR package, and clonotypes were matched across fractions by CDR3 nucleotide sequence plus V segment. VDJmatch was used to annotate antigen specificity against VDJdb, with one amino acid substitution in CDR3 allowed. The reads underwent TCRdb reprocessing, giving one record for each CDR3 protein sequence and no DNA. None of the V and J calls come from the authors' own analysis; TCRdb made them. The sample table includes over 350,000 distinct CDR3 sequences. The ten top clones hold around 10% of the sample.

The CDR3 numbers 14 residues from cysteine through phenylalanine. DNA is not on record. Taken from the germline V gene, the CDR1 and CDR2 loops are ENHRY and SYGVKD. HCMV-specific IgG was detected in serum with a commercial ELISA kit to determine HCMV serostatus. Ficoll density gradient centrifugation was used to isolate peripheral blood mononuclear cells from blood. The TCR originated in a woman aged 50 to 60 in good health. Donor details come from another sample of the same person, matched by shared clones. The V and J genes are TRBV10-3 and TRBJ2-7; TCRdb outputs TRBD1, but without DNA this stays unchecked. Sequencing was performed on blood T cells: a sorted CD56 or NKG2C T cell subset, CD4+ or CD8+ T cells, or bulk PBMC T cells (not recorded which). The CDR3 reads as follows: CAISERDTTGEQYF.